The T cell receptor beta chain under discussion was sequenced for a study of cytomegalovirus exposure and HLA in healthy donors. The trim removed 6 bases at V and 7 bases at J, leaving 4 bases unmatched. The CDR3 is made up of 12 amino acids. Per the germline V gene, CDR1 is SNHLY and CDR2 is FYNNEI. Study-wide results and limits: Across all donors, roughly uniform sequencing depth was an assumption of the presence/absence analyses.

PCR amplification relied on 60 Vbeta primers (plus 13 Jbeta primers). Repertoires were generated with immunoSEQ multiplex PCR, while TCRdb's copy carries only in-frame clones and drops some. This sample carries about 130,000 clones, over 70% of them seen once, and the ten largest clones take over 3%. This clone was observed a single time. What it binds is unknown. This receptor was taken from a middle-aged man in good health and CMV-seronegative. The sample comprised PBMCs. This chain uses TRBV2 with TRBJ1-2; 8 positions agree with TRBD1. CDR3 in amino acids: CASRGQGAGYTF. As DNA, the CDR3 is TGTGCCAGCAGGGGGCAGGGGGCTGGCTACACCTTC.